A selection of T cell receptor beta chains follows, all from one sample in a study of vaccination and CD4 T cells after COVID-19. No antigens are known for them. TCRdb called the PCR reads again in MiXCR, with one record for every CDR3 protein. The sample carries about 14,000 distinct CDR3 sequences, under 30% recorded once. Material for sequencing was cultured CD4+ T cells from blood. The receptors shown here come from a human donor with COVID-19. CDR3s include the opening cysteine and the closing phenylalanine or tryptophan. Only some rows state a clone size, as once, few, many or a class for expanded clones.

cdr3_aa: CASSEQGIGIYNEQFF
v_call: TRBV6-1
j_call: TRBJ2-1
clone_size: once

cdr3_aa: CASRRGANGYTF
v_call: TRBV28
j_call: TRBJ1-2
clone_size: -

cdr3_aa: CASSTRDGTDTQYF
v_call: TRBV11-3
j_call: TRBJ2-3
clone_size: -

cdr3_aa: CASSQVASGVTGELFF
v_call: TRBV14
j_call: TRBJ2-2
clone_size: -

cdr3_aa: CASSRDRGSETQYF
v_call: TRBV7-9
j_call: TRBJ2-5
clone_size: -

cdr3_aa: CASSLVSGGANTEAFF
v_call: TRBV7-2
j_call: TRBJ1-1
clone_size: once

cdr3_aa: CASSYYLQGPRNQPQHF
v_call: TRBV6-2/TRBV6-3
j_call: TRBJ1-5
clone_size: -

cdr3_aa: CSAELAGATQETQYF
v_call: TRBV20-1
j_call: TRBJ2-5
clone_size: -

cdr3_aa: CASSQEGGGWNEAFF
v_call: TRBV14
j_call: TRBJ1-1
clone_size: -

cdr3_aa: CASSYGQGSIYGYTF
v_call: TRBV7-2
j_call: TRBJ1-2
clone_size: -

cdr3_aa: CATSQLIMNTEAFF
v_call: TRBV15
j_call: TRBJ1-1
clone_size: medium-sized

cdr3_aa: CASSLLPGQGFGELFF
v_call: TRBV7-6
j_call: TRBJ2-2
clone_size: few

cdr3_aa: CSARDPPTPPSATQYF
v_call: TRBV20-1
j_call: TRBJ2-5
clone_size: -

cdr3_aa: CASSPTPGQNSEQYF
v_call: TRBV18
j_call: TRBJ2-7
clone_size: -

cdr3_aa: CASSRNGDKGAGYTF
v_call: TRBV11-2
j_call: TRBJ1-2
clone_size: few

cdr3_aa: CASSMMAGARNTEAFF
v_call: TRBV19
j_call: TRBJ1-1
clone_size: few

cdr3_aa: CASRPGGAAGELFF
v_call: TRBV2
j_call: TRBJ2-2
clone_size: -

cdr3_aa: CATSEGIYGGTDMQYF
v_call: TRBV24-1
j_call: TRBJ2-3
clone_size: -

cdr3_aa: CASSGQLSSGNTIYF
v_call: TRBV19
j_call: TRBJ1-3
clone_size: -

cdr3_aa: CASSFGGGGADYEQYF
v_call: TRBV11-2
j_call: TRBJ2-7
clone_size: -

cdr3_aa: CASSEEGGGKLFF
v_call: TRBV2
j_call: TRBJ1-4
clone_size: -

cdr3_aa: CASSADLQAKNIQYF
v_call: TRBV7-9
j_call: TRBJ2-4
clone_size: few

cdr3_aa: CASSLAGTGGETQYF
v_call: TRBV5-1
j_call: TRBJ2-5
clone_size: few

cdr3_aa: CASTMTGLNTGELFF
v_call: TRBV5-1
j_call: TRBJ2-2
clone_size: -

cdr3_aa: CASSEQGGYGYTF
v_call: TRBV7-3
j_call: TRBJ1-2
clone_size: hyperexpanded

cdr3_aa: CASRGTGGGNIQYF
v_call: TRBV6-1
j_call: TRBJ2-4
clone_size: once

cdr3_aa: CASSSDHEGYTF
v_call: TRBV7-6
j_call: TRBJ1-2
clone_size: few

cdr3_aa: CASSRRTSGSLNTGELFF
v_call: TRBV5-6
j_call: TRBJ2-2
clone_size: -

cdr3_aa: CASGHRLDTQYF
v_call: TRBV11-3
j_call: TRBJ2-3
clone_size: few

cdr3_aa: CASSPADRGQVGYTF
v_call: TRBV9
j_call: TRBJ1-2
clone_size: few

cdr3_aa: CAIAETAGGPASDTQYF
v_call: TRBV10-3
j_call: TRBJ2-3
clone_size: few

cdr3_aa: CSARGQTTNTEAFF
v_call: TRBV20-1
j_call: TRBJ1-1
clone_size: -

cdr3_aa: CASQGINYGYTF
v_call: TRBV12-3/TRBV12-4
j_call: TRBJ1-2
clone_size: -

cdr3_aa: CASRWQPDNSPLHF
v_call: TRBV5-1
j_call: TRBJ1-6
clone_size: -

cdr3_aa: CSARESSSYNSPLHF
v_call: TRBV20-1
j_call: TRBJ1-6
clone_size: few

cdr3_aa: CASSKDRGNTEAFF
v_call: TRBV7-2
j_call: TRBJ1-1
clone_size: -

cdr3_aa: CASSLLRETQYF
v_call: TRBV6-2/TRBV6-3
j_call: TRBJ2-5
clone_size: few

cdr3_aa: CSAGGGSTDTQYF
v_call: TRBV20-1
j_call: TRBJ2-3
clone_size: -

cdr3_aa: CASSRTSGGIQETQYF
v_call: TRBV11-2
j_call: TRBJ2-5
clone_size: -